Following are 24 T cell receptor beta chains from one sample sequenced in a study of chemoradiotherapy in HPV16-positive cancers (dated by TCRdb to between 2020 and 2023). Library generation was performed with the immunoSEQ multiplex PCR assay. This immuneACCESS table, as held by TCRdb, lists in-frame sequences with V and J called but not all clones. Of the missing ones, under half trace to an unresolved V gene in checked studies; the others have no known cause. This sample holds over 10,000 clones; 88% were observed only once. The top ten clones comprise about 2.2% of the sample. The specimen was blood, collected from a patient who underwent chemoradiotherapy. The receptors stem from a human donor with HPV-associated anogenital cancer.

The CDR3 DNA follows: TGTGCCAGTAGTCCGGCCCCTGGAAACACCATATATTTT. Its translation is CASSPAPGNTIYF. The V call is TRBV19, the J call TRBJ1-3; D unresolved. V gave up 5 bases and J gave up 2 bases, with 7 bases separating them. The CDR3 covers 13 residues. Germline-derived CDR1 and CDR2 are LNHDA and SQIVND (reference sequence).

DNA of the CDR3: TGTGCCAGCAGTGCTGTTGACAGGTTAAATTCACCCCTCCACTTT. As protein: CASSAVDRLNSPLHF. V gene TRBV6-5 combines with J gene TRBJ1-6; maybe TRBD1 (6 bases). CDR1 and CDR2 from the germline V gene are MNHEY and SVGAGI. Trimming cost V 5 bases and J 7 bases, with 15 bases left between them. CDR3 size: 15 residues.

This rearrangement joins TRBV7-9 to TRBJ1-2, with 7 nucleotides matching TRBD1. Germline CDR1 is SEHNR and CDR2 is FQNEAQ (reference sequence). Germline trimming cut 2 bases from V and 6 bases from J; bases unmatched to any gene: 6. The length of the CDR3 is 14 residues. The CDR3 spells CASSLMTGTDGYTF. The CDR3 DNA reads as TGTGCCAGCAGCTTAATGACAGGGACTGATGGCTACACCTTC.

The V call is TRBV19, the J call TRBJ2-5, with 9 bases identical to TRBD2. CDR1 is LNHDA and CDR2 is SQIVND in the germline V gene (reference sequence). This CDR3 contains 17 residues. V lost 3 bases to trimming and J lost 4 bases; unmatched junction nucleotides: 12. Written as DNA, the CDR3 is TGTGCCAGTAGTATTCATTCCGGGGGAGCGGGGGGAGAGACCCAGTACTTC. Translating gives CASSIHSGGAGGETQYF.

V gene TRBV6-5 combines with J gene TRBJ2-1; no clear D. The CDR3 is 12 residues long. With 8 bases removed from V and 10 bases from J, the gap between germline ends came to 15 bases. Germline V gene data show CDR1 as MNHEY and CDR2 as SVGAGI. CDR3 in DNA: TGTGCCAGCTCCACCTCGTACGGGGAGCAGTTCTTC. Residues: CASSTSYGEQFF.

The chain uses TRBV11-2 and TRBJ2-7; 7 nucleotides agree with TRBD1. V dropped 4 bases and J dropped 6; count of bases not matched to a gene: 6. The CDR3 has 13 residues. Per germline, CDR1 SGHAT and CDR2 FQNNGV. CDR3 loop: CASSSLGGSEQYF. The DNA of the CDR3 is TGTGCCAGCAGCTCCTTAGGGGGCTCCGAGCAGTACTTC.

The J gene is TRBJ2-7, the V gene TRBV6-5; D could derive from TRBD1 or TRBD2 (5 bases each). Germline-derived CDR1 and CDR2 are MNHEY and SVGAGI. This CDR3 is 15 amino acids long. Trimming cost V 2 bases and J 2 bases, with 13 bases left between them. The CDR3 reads CASSYRDLPPYEQYF. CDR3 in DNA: TGTGCCAGCAGTTACCGGGACCTCCCCCCCTACGAGCAGTACTTC.

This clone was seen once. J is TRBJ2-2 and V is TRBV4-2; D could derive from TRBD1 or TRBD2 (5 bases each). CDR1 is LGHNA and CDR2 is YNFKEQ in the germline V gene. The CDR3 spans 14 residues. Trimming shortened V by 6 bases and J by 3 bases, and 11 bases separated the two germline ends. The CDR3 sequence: CASSTMGDTGELFF. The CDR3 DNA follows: TGTGCCAGCAGTACCATGGGGGACACCGGGGAGCTGTTTTTT.

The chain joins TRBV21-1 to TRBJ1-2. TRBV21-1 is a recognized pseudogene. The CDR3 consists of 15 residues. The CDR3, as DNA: TGTGCCAGCAGCAAAGTTCGGGGAGGGGACTATGGCTACACCTTC. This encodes CASSKVRGGDYGYTF.

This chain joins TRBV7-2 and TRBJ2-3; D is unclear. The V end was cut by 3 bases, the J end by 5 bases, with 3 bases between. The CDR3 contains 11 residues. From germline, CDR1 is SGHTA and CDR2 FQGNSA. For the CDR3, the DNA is TGTGCCAGCAGCTTGGTAGATACGCAGTATTTT. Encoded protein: CASSLVDTQYF. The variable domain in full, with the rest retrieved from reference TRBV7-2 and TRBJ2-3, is GAGVSQSPSNKVTEKGKDVELRCDPISGHTALYWYRQSLGQGLEFLIYFQGNSAPDKSGLPSDRFSAERTGGSVSTLTIQRTQQEDSAVYLCASSLVDTQYFGPGTRLTVL.

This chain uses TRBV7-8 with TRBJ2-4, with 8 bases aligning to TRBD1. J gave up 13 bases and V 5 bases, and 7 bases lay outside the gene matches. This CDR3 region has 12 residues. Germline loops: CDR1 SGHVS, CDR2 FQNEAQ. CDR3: CASSPETGVQYF. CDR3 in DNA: TGTGCCAGCAGCCCCGAGACAGGGGTACAGTACTTC. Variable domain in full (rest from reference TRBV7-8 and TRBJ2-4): GAGVSQSPRYKVAKRGQDVALRCDPISGHVSLFWYQQALGQGPEFLTYFQNEAQLDKSGLPSDRFFAERPEGSVSTLKIQRTQQEDSAVYLCASSPETGVQYFGAGTRLSVL.

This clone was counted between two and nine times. The CDR3 DNA follows: TGTGCCAGCAGCCCCCAGCGGACAGGACGCAGGAAGAATAACACTGAAGCTTTCTTT. It yields the protein CASSPQRTGRRKNNTEAFF. The chain joins TRBV5-8 to TRBJ1-1, with TRBD1 matching 7 bases. With 4 bases clipped from V and 2 bases from J, the junction kept 20 bases outside the gene matches. Germline CDR1 reads SGHTS; CDR2 reads YDEGEE. The CDR3 is 19 residues long. Supplemented by reference TRBV5-8 and TRBJ1-1, the full variable domain reads EAGVTQSPTHLIKTRGQQATLRCSPISGHTSVYWYQQALGLGLQFLLWYDEGEERNRGNFPPRFSGRQFPNYSSELNVNALELEDSALYLCASSPQRTGRRKNNTEAFFGQGTRLTVV.

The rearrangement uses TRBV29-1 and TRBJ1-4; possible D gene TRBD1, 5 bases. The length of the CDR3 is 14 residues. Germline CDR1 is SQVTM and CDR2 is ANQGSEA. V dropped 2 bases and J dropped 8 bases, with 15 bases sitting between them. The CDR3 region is CSVELPGIGEKLFF. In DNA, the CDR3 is TGCAGCGTTGAACTACCAGGGATAGGGGAAAAACTGTTTTTT.

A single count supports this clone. The DNA of the CDR3 is TGTGCCAGCAGCCACAGGACTAGCGGGTTTACAGATACGCAGTATTTT. Its protein product is CASSHRTSGFTDTQYF. The chain joins TRBV5-6 to TRBJ2-3; TRBD2 matches at 11 bases. Germline loops: CDR1 SGHDT, CDR2 YYEEEE. Trimming removed 4 bases from V and 3 bases from J; junction bases left unmatched: 7. The CDR3 consists of 16 residues.

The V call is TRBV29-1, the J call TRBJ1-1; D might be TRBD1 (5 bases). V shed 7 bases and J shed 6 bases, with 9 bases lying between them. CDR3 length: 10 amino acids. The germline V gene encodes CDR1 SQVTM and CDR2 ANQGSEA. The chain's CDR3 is CSAREPEAFF. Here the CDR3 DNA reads TGCAGCGCCAGGGAACCTGAAGCTTTCTTT.

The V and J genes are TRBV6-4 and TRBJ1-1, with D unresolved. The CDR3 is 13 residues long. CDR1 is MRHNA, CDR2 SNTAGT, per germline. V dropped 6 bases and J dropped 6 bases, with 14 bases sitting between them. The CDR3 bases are TGTGCCAGCAGGGACGGGGAGGGAGCTGAAGCTTTCTTT. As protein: CASRDGEGAEAFF.

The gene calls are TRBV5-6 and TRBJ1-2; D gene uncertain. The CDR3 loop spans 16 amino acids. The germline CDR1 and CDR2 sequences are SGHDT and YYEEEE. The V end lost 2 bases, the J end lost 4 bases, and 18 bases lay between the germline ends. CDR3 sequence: CASSFPVGHRGYGYTF. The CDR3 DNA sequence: TGTGCCAGCAGCTTCCCAGTCGGGCACCGCGGCTATGGCTACACCTTC.

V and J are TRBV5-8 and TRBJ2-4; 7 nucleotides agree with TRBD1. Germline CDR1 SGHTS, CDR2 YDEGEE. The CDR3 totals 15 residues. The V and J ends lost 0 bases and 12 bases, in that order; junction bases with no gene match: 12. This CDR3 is CASSLGVSDRAPQYF. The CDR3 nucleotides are TGTGCCAGCAGCTTGGGTGTATCAGACAGGGCCCCTCAGTACTTC.

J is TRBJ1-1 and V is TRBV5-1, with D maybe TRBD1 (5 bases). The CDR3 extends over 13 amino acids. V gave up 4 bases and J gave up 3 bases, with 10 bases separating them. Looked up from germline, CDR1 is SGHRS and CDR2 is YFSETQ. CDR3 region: CASSRGGDTEAFF. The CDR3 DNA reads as TGCGCCAGCAGCCGTGGGGGGGACACTGAAGCTTTCTTT.

The CDR3, as DNA: TGTGCCAGCAGTCCTCCCAGGGCCGGGGTATATGGCTACACCTTC. Protein: CASSPPRAGVYGYTF. The J gene is TRBJ1-2, the V gene TRBV7-9; D is perhaps TRBD1 (5 bases). Germline-derived CDR1 and CDR2 are SEHNR and FQNEAQ (reference sequence). This CDR3 comprises 15 residues. Deletions cut 6 bases from V and 5 bases from J, with 19 bases between.

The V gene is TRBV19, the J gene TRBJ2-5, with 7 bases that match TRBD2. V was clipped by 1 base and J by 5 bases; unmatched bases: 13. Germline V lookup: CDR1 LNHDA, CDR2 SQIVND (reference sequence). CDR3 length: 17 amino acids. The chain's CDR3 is CASSIGGRRAIGETQYF. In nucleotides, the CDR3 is TGTGCCAGTAGTATAGGCGGGAGAAGGGCAATTGGGGAGACCCAGTACTTC.

This chain's CDR3 is CASSLVVGAGANVLTF. The CDR3 region has the DNA TGTGCCAGCAGCTTGGTAGTCGGGGCTGGGGCCAACGTCCTGACTTTC. The V and J genes are TRBV5-5 and TRBJ2-6, with D tentatively TRBD2 (5 bases). Germline loops: CDR1 SGHKS, CDR2 YYEKEE (reference sequence). CDR3 length: 16 amino acids. V dropped 0 bases and J dropped 2 bases, with 9 bases sitting between them.

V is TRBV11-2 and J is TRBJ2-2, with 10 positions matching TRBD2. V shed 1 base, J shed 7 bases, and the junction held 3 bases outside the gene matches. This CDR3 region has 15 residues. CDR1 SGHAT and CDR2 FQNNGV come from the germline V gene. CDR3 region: CASSLGSGGDGELFF. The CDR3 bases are TGTGCCAGCAGCTTAGGGAGCGGGGGGGACGGGGAGCTGTTTTTT.

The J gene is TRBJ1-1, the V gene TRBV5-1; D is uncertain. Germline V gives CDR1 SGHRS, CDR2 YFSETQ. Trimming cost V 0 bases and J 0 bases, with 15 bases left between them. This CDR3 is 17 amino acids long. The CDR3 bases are TGCGCCAGCAGCTTGGACGGTCTCCCCATTATGAACACTGAAGCTTTCTTT. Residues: CASSLDGLPIMNTEAFF.